This T cell receptor (beta chain) was observed in a study of T cells after yellow fever vaccination. The CDR3 loop spans 16 amino acids. J lost 3 bases, V lost 4 bases, and 7 bases had no gene match. Germline CDR1 MNHEY, CDR2 SMNVEV (reference sequence). This clonotype showed up just a few times. One entry per CDR3 protein, called by TCRdb with MiXCR from the 5' RACE reads. The repertoire includes 50,000 or so distinct CDR3 sequences, 6% to 8.5% of them detected once, and roughly a quarter sits in the top ten. This TCR was recovered from a man aged 18-30 years who received the YFV17D yellow fever vaccine. This sample comprised CD8+ T cells not binding an NS4B(214-222) dextramer, sorted from PBMCs, obtained around 45 days after the first yellow fever vaccination. The gene calls are TRBV27 and TRBJ1-4, with 8 bases fitting TRBD1. The CDR3 is CASSSYRGMANEKLFF. The CDR3 nucleotides are TGTGCCAGCAGTTCGTACAGGGGGATGGCTAATGAAAAACTGTTTTTT. The variable domain in full, completed from reference TRBV27 and TRBJ1-4, reads EAQVTQNPRYLITVTGKKLTVTCSQNMNHEYMSWYRQDPGLGLRQIYYSMNVEVTDKGDVPEGYKVSRKEKRNFPLILESPSPNQTSLYFCASSSYRGMANEKLFFGSGTQLSVL.